Shown below are 25 T cell receptor beta chains from a single sample sequenced in a study of cytomegalovirus exposure and HLA in healthy donors. Sequenced by immunoSEQ multiplex PCR; TCRdb stores in-frame clones only, minus some. The data hold 230,000 or so clones, with almost 90% observed a single time. The specimen was PBMCs. The receptor set was obtained from a woman between 18 and 29 years old in good health and CMV-seronegative.

The chain has TRBV30 and TRBJ2-1, with TRBD2 identical over 12 bases. Germline V lookup: CDR1 GTSNPN, CDR2 SVGIG (reference sequence). The CDR3 contains 16 residues. The J segment lost 9 bases and the V segment lost 1 base, leaving 10 bases of the junction unmatched. The CDR3 here is CAWSEGLAGPTGEQFF. Here the CDR3 DNA reads TGTGCCTGGAGTGAAGGACTAGCGGGGCCTACGGGTGAGCAGTTCTTC.

The chain joins TRBV19 to TRBJ2-7; 9 positions agree with TRBD1. The CDR3 covers 13 residues. Germline V gene lookup returns CDR1 LNHDA and CDR2 SQIVND (reference sequence). The junction had 0 bases not matched to a gene; V was cut back by 6 bases and J by 0 bases. In nucleotides, the CDR3 is TGTGCCAGTAGGGGACAGGGCTCCTACGAGCAGTACTTC. Its translation: CASRGQGSYEQYF.

The V call is TRBV7-9, the J call TRBJ1-5; D not certain. CDR1 and CDR2 from the germline V gene are SEHNR and FQNEAQ (reference sequence). This CDR3 is 12 amino acids long. V was pared by 5 bases and J by 10 bases, with 12 bases between. The CDR3 DNA sequence: TGTGCCAGCAGCCCAGGTCCATATCCCCAGCATTTT. It translates to CASSPGPYPQHF.

This clone was detected once. V and J are TRBV27 and TRBJ2-1; 12 bases fit TRBD2. Germline CDR1 MNHEY, CDR2 SMNVEV (reference sequence). The CDR3 loop spans 19 amino acids. Trimming took 7 bases from V and 0 from J; bases not matched to a gene: 13. The CDR3 region has the DNA TGTGCCAGCACCCTTTTGACTAGCGGGAGACACCCCTCCTACAATGAGCAGTTCTTC. Encoded protein: CASTLLTSGRHPSYNEQFF.

The rearrangement links TRBV19 to TRBJ2-5; TRBD1 agrees at 9 bases. Germline V CDR1 and CDR2: LNHDA, SQIVND (reference sequence). The trim removed 6 bases at V and 6 bases at J, leaving 8 bases unmatched. The CDR3 sequence is 14 residues long. This CDR3 reads CASRRDRASKTQYF. The CDR3 nucleotides are TGTGCCAGTAGAAGGGACAGGGCGTCGAAGACCCAGTACTTC.

The CDR3 spells CASSEPDQETQYF. The CDR3 DNA is TGTGCCAGCAGCGAGCCCGACCAAGAGACCCAGTACTTC. The V and J genes are TRBV2 and TRBJ2-5; D is unresolved. V was pared by 6 bases and J by 0 bases, with 8 bases between. Germline values: CDR1 SNHLY, CDR2 FYNNEI. This CDR3 has 13 residues.

This clone has just one count. The V and J genes are TRBV4-2 and TRBJ1-6; no definite D call. V was clipped by 8 bases and J by 17 bases, with 10 bases between them. Germline V CDR1 and CDR2: LGHNA, YNFKEQ. The CDR3 runs to 9 residues. CDR3 bases: TGTGCCAGCTCGCGGAAGGTCCACTTT. Its translation: CASSRKVHF.

The CDR3 DNA reads as TGTGCCAGCAGAGACTTGGAGGGGATTTACTATGGCTACACCTTC. Protein: CASRDLEGIYYGYTF. The chain couples TRBV27 to TRBJ1-2; a possible D gene is TRBD1 (5 bases). This CDR3 is 15 amino acids long. The germline CDR1 and CDR2 sequences are MNHEY and SMNVEV (reference sequence). V lost 6 bases to trimming and J lost 3 bases, with 17 bases between them.

This clone showed up just once. V usage is TRBV27 and J usage is TRBJ2-3; TRBD2 aligns across 9 bases. The CDR3 length is 16 residues. After removal of 4 bases from V and 2 bases from J, the junction contained 7 bases not matched to a gene. Germline V gene sequence: CDR1 MNHEY, CDR2 SMNVEV (reference sequence). The DNA for the CDR3 is TGTGCCAGCAGTTCAGACCTAGCGGGGTCCACAGATACGCAGTATTTT. Residues: CASSSDLAGSTDTQYF.

This chain joins TRBV6-1 and TRBJ1-2; 7 bases line up with TRBD1. The CDR3 covers 15 residues. The J segment lost 4 bases and the V segment lost 1 base, leaving 6 bases of the junction unmatched. Germline V CDR1 and CDR2: MNHNS, SASEGT. CDR3 nucleotide sequence: TGTGCCAGCAGTGAAGTGGCAGGGGGGACCTATGGCTACACCTTC. Encoded protein: CASSEVAGGTYGYTF.

The chain has TRBV27 and TRBJ2-2; 8 bases align to TRBD2. J was trimmed by 6 bases and V by 6 bases; bases with no gene match: 12. This CDR3 is built from 16 residues. Germline loops: CDR1 MNHEY, CDR2 SMNVEV (reference sequence). The CDR3 DNA reads TGTGCCAGCAGACGGGAGGGCCGTGGTAACTCCGGGGAGCTGTTTTTT. Residues: CASRREGRGNSGELFF.

The rearrangement links TRBV7-2 to TRBJ1-3; 7 bases are a match to TRBD1. V lost 4 bases and J lost 3; bases outside the gene matches: 3. The length of the CDR3 is 14 residues. Germline-derived CDR1 and CDR2 are SGHTA and FQGNSA. CDR3 in amino acids: CASSSGTVGNTIYF. The DNA for the CDR3 is TGTGCCAGCAGCTCCGGGACAGTTGGAAACACCATATATTTT.

V is TRBV4-1 and J is TRBJ1-5; 11 bases align to TRBD1. Germline assignment: CDR1 MGHRA and CDR2 YSYEKL. The ends lost 3 bases at V and 1 base at J; junction bases unmatched: 2. CDR3 length: 16 amino acids. This chain's CDR3 is CASSQGQGGSNQPQHF. The CDR3 region has the DNA TGCGCCAGCAGCCAGGGACAGGGGGGGAGCAATCAGCCCCAGCATTTT.

The rearrangement joins TRBV6-6 to TRBJ2-3, with 14 bases matching TRBD2. Germline CDR1 MNHNY, CDR2 SVGAGI (reference sequence). J gave up 3 bases and V 6 bases, and 5 bases lay outside the gene matches. This CDR3 region has 16 residues. CDR3 sequence: CASRSGTSGGTDTQYF. For the CDR3, the DNA is TGTGCCAGCAGATCCGGGACTAGCGGGGGAACAGATACGCAGTATTTT.

The V and J genes are TRBV4-1 and TRBJ1-1, with D hard to call. V was shortened by 1 base and J by 1 base, with 4 bases between the two germline ends. The germline CDR1 and CDR2 sequences are MGHRA and YSYEKL. This CDR3 spans 13 amino acids. Written as DNA, the CDR3 is TGCGCCAGCAGCCAAGTCCGGAACACTGAAGCTTTCTTT. It translates to CASSQVRNTEAFF.

The chain is built from TRBV9 and TRBJ2-5; TRBD2 aligns across 10 bases. The CDR3 runs 17 residues. The trim removed 3 bases at V and 2 bases at J, leaving 10 bases unmatched. Looked up from germline, CDR1 is SGDLS and CDR2 is YYNGEE. The CDR3 DNA reads TGTGCCAGCAGCGCCGCGACTAGCGGGTACCCACAAGAGACCCAGTACTTC. Encoded protein: CASSAATSGYPQETQYF.

The chain carries TRBV2 and TRBJ2-3; 8 bases agree with TRBD1. CDR1 and CDR2 (germline): SNHLY, FYNNEI. This CDR3 has 15 amino acids. V shed 8 bases and J 6 bases; nucleotides not matched to a gene: 13. In DNA form, the CDR3 reads TGTGCCAGCCGCCGTGGACAGGGTCGAGGGGATACGCAGTATTTT. Translation: CASRRGQGRGDTQYF.

This sequence joins TRBV9 and TRBJ1-5; D is unresolved. V lost 2 bases and J 4 bases, leaving 7 bases between the germline ends. CDR1 is SGDLS, CDR2 YYNGEE, per germline. This CDR3 comprises 13 residues. CDR3: CASSVEPNQPQHF. The CDR3 bases are TGTGCCAGCAGCGTTGAGCCGAATCAGCCCCAGCATTTT.

This chain uses TRBV19 with TRBJ1-5; 9 nucleotides line up with TRBD1. Germline-derived CDR1 and CDR2 are LNHDA and SQIVND (reference sequence). V shed 3 bases and J 4 bases; nucleotides not matched to a gene: 4. The CDR3 contains 15 residues. The CDR3 DNA reads as TGTGCCAGTAGTATTAGGACAGGGGCAAATCAGCCCCAGCATTTT. This translates into CASSIRTGANQPQHF.

The rearrangement links TRBV28 to TRBJ1-4; 10 bases map to TRBD1. Germline CDR1 reads MDHEN; CDR2 reads SYDVKM. After removal of 0 bases from V and 10 bases from J, the junction contained 8 bases not matched to a gene. This CDR3 region has 16 residues. This CDR3 reads CASSLWLTGGGGKLFF. CDR3 DNA sequence: TGTGCCAGCAGTTTATGGCTGACAGGGGGCGGAGGAAAACTGTTTTTT.

This chain links TRBV19 with TRBJ1-2; 8 bases are shared with TRBD1. The CDR3 length is 16 residues. J lost 3 bases, V lost 3 bases, and 9 bases had no gene match. Germline assignment: CDR1 LNHDA and CDR2 SQIVND (reference sequence). Here the CDR3 DNA reads TGTGCCAGTAGTATGGACCGGACAGGGAATGACTATGGCTACACCTTC. Its translation is CASSMDRTGNDYGYTF.

The chain recombines TRBV9 with TRBJ2-7; a weak D match, TRBD1 (5 bases). V was trimmed by 0 bases and J by 2 bases, leaving 9 bases between them. The CDR3 extends over 14 amino acids. Germline CDR1 SGDLS, CDR2 YYNGEE. The CDR3 coding sequence is TGTGCCAGCAGCGTAGGACAGCAGGCCTACGAGCAGTACTTC. This sequence encodes CASSVGQQAYEQYF.

V usage is TRBV18 and J usage is TRBJ2-5; 9 nucleotides align to TRBD1. This CDR3 is 17 amino acids long. Trimming removed 0 bases from V and 8 bases from J; junction bases left unmatched: 13. The germline V gene has CDR1 KGHSH and CDR2 LQKENI. The chain's CDR3 is CASSPPTGGGLQGTQYF. The CDR3 DNA sequence: TGTGCCAGCTCACCACCTACAGGGGGCGGTCTTCAAGGAACCCAGTACTTC.

V and J are TRBV5-4 and TRBJ2-2, with 8 bases aligning to TRBD1. The CDR3 sequence is 17 residues long. Germline CDR1 is SGHNT and CDR2 is YYREEE (reference sequence). Trimming at V came to 1 base and at J to 6 bases, leaving 11 bases not matched to a gene. CDR3 in amino acids: CASSLPSSLQGAGELFF. In DNA, the CDR3 is TGTGCCAGCAGCTTGCCATCCTCCCTACAGGGGGCCGGGGAGCTGTTTTTT.

V gene TRBV7-3 combines with J gene TRBJ2-7; 9 bases are shared with TRBD1. This CDR3 is built from 16 residues. Trimming removed 5 bases from V and 1 base from J; junction bases left unmatched: 9. Germline V gene sequence: CDR1 SGHTA, CDR2 FQGTGA. For the CDR3, the DNA is TGTGCCAGCAGCCCATTCGGGACAGGGTCTTCCTACGAGCAGTACTTC. It codes for CASSPFGTGSSYEQYF.